The rows below give T cell receptor beta chains drawn from one sample of a study of OX40 agonist ivuxolimab in advanced cancers. Repertoires were generated with immunoSEQ multiplex PCR, while TCRdb's copy carries only in-frame clones and drops some. The sample has approximately 76,000 clones; 85% are singletons. The specimen was CD4+ or CD8+ T cells sorted from blood, collected in a trial of the OX40 agonist ivuxolimab. The receptors were sampled from an adult with an advanced solid tumor such as melanoma, head and neck, liver or kidney cancer. The CDR3 runs from the conserved cysteine through the conserved F or W.

J gene: TRBJ1-2
V gene: TRBV6-1
CDR3 protein: CASRMDGNYGYTF

J gene: TRBJ1-4
V gene: TRBV5-1
CDR3 protein: CASSLARGGTNEKLFF

J gene: TRBJ2-1
V gene: TRBV21-1
CDR3 protein: CASNLKPGQGAIISYNEQFF

J gene: TRBJ2-5
V gene: TRBV11-2
CDR3 protein: CASSPGGPGQETQYF

J gene: TRBJ1-5
V gene: TRBV27
CDR3 protein: CASRAGSLNQPQHF

J gene: TRBJ2-5
V gene: TRBV12-5
CDR3 protein: CASGFVDRDYLGETQYF

J gene: TRBJ2-6
V gene: TRBV19
CDR3 protein: CASTEGTASGANVLTF

J gene: TRBJ1-2
V gene: TRBV29-1
CDR3 protein: CSVSPDSYGYTF

J gene: TRBJ2-2
V gene: TRBV7-2
CDR3 protein: CASSRDRSSTGELFF

J gene: TRBJ2-7
V gene: TRBV19
CDR3 protein: CASSMEGQSLEQYF

J gene: TRBJ2-7
V gene: TRBV6-5
CDR3 protein: CASSRPGQGFYEQYF

J gene: TRBJ2-5
V gene: TRBV7-9
CDR3 protein: CASSPGQRKETQYF

J gene: TRBJ1-2
V gene: TRBV20-1
CDR3 protein: CSVNTRYGYTF

J gene: TRBJ2-1
V gene: TRBV4-1
CDR3 protein: CASSQDPISAFGEQFF

J gene: TRBJ2-1
V gene: TRBV7-9
CDR3 protein: CASIPTGSSYNEQFF

J gene: TRBJ2-3
V gene: TRBV19
CDR3 protein: CASSLWGRVDTQYF

J gene: TRBJ2-7
V gene: TRBV6-5
CDR3 protein: CASSYSPGSYEQYF

J gene: TRBJ2-3
V gene: TRBV19
CDR3 protein: CASSPRGPGDTQYF

J gene: TRBJ2-6
V gene: TRBV30
CDR3 protein: CAWSVGGSGANVLTF

J gene: TRBJ2-1
V gene: TRBV9
CDR3 protein: CASRKGLRDNEQFF

J gene: TRBJ1-5
V gene: TRBV6-6
CDR3 protein: CASSYSGGSNQPQHF

J gene: TRBJ2-7
V gene: TRBV27
CDR3 protein: CASSLFMGTSGYEQYF

J gene: TRBJ1-5
V gene: TRBV6-5
CDR3 protein: CASSTQGNQPQHF

J gene: TRBJ1-4
V gene: TRBV27
CDR3 protein: CASKQGVGEKLFF

J gene: TRBJ2-2
V gene: TRBV9
CDR3 protein: CASSVEGRAGVPNTGELFF

J gene: TRBJ2-7
V gene: TRBV7-2
CDR3 protein: CASSSSRDAYEQYF

J gene: TRBJ2-1
V gene: TRBV7-2
CDR3 protein: CASSLGLAGVNEQFF

J gene: TRBJ2-3
V gene: TRBV6-1
CDR3 protein: CASMGGQGGIDTQYF